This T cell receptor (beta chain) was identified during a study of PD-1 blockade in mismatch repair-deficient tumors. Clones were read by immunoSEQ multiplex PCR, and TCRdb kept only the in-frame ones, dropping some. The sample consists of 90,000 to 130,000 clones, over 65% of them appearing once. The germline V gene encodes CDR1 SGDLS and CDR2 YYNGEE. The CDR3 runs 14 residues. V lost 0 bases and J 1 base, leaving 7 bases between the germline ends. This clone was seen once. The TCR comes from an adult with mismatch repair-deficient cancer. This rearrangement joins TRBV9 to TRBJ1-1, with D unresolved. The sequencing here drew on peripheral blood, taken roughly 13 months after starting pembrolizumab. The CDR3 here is CASSVEVGNTEAFF. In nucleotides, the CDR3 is TGTGCCAGCAGCGTAGAGGTGGGGAACACTGAAGCTTTCTTT.